These T cell receptor beta chains were read from a single sample in a study of T cell changes during pregnancy in multiple sclerosis. The method was immunoSEQ multiplex PCR; TCRdb's version includes in-frame clones alone and lacks a portion of them. The sample carries around 52,000 clones, about 87% recorded once. The specimen sequenced was peripheral blood from another person, used as feeder cells. These receptors originate from a human donor whose cells served as feeder cells for cultures in a pregnancy study. Both conserved end residues are part of each CDR3. The D gene is left open where the match is weak. Size is stated for part of the rows, as once, few or many counts, or as a class when the clone is expanded.

CDR3 protein: CASSLVRLGTDTQYF
CDR3 DNA: TGTGCCAGCAGCTTAGTGCGGCTTGGTACAGATACGCAGTATTTT
V gene: TRBV7-2
clone size: NA
D gene: NA
J gene: TRBJ2-3

CDR3 protein: CASSWDRAYGYTF
CDR3 DNA: TGCGCCAGCAGCTGGGACAGGGCGTATGGCTACACCTTC
V gene: TRBV5-1
clone size: NA
D gene: TRBD1
J gene: TRBJ1-2

CDR3 protein: CASRGGIGGTEAFF
CDR3 DNA: TGTGCCAGCAGGGGAGGAATTGGGGGCACTGAAGCTTTCTTT
V gene: TRBV6-6
clone size: NA
D gene: NA
J gene: TRBJ1-1

CDR3 protein: CASSDSLLPDNQPQHF
CDR3 DNA: TGTGCCAGCAGTGACTCCCTTCTGCCGGATAATCAGCCCCAGCATTTT
V gene: TRBV2
clone size: NA
D gene: NA
J gene: TRBJ1-5

CDR3 protein: CASGGQGKEHTQYF
CDR3 DNA: TGTGCCAGCGGAGGACAGGGAAAGGAACATACGCAGTATTTT
V gene: TRBV2
clone size: NA
D gene: TRBD1
J gene: TRBJ2-3

CDR3 protein: CASSKSRTNRETQYF
CDR3 DNA: TGTGCCAGCAGCAAATCACGGACCAATAGGGAGACCCAGTACTTC
V gene: TRBV21-1
clone size: NA
D gene: NA
J gene: TRBJ2-5

CDR3 protein: CAIGGHRDWGYGYTF
CDR3 DNA: TGTGCCATCGGCGGACACAGGGATTGGGGCTATGGCTACACCTTC
V gene: TRBV10-3
clone size: NA
D gene: NA
J gene: TRBJ1-2

CDR3 protein: CASSLIGQKNTEAFF
CDR3 DNA: TGCGCCAGCAGTCTGATCGGACAGAAGAACACTGAAGCTTTCTTT
V gene: TRBV5-1
clone size: NA
D gene: NA
J gene: TRBJ1-1

CDR3 protein: CASSFIGYTEAFF
CDR3 DNA: TGCGCCAGCAGCTTCATAGGGTACACTGAAGCTTTCTTT
V gene: TRBV5-1
clone size: NA
D gene: NA
J gene: TRBJ1-1

CDR3 protein: CASSNAGLGPYEQYF
CDR3 DNA: TGTGCCAGCTCCAATGCGGGACTAGGTCCTTACGAGCAGTACTTC
V gene: TRBV5-6
clone size: NA
D gene: TRBD2
J gene: TRBJ2-7

CDR3 protein: CASSIDRVSYTF
CDR3 DNA: TGTGCCAGCAGTATTGACAGGGTTAGCTACACCTTC
V gene: TRBV7-2
clone size: NA
D gene: TRBD1
J gene: TRBJ1-2

CDR3 protein: CASSLTGSLNEKLFF
CDR3 DNA: TGTGCCAGTAGTCTCACAGGGAGTCTTAATGAAAAACTGTTTTTT
V gene: TRBV19
clone size: NA
D gene: NA
J gene: TRBJ1-4

CDR3 protein: CASKIAGNTGELFF
CDR3 DNA: TGTGCCAGTAAAATAGCAGGGAACACCGGGGAGCTGTTTTTT
V gene: TRBV19
clone size: NA
D gene: NA
J gene: TRBJ2-2

CDR3 protein: CASSRGLWRRTYNEQFF
CDR3 DNA: TGTGCCAGTAGTAGGGGCCTGTGGAGGAGGACCTACAATGAGCAGTTCTTC
V gene: TRBV19
clone size: NA
D gene: NA
J gene: TRBJ2-1

CDR3 protein: CASSLSEAANGYTF
CDR3 DNA: TGTGCCAGCAGCTTAAGCGAGGCAGCAAATGGCTACACCTTC
V gene: TRBV11-2
clone size: NA
D gene: NA
J gene: TRBJ1-2

CDR3 protein: CASSVPRSHPYF
CDR3 DNA: TGTGCCAGCAGTGTCCCGAGGTCCCATCCGTACTTC
V gene: TRBV28
clone size: NA
D gene: NA
J gene: TRBJ2-7

CDR3 protein: CASSPRGEKLFF
CDR3 DNA: TGTGCCAGCAGCCCCCGAGGGGAAAAACTGTTTTTT
V gene: TRBV4-2
clone size: NA
D gene: NA
J gene: TRBJ1-4

CDR3 protein: CASSFHFQGSSYNEQFF
CDR3 DNA: TGTGCCAGCAGTTTTCATTTCCAGGGGAGCTCCTACAATGAGCAGTTCTTC
V gene: TRBV27
clone size: once
D gene: NA
J gene: TRBJ2-1

CDR3 protein: CASSEATRAKNIQYF
CDR3 DNA: TGTGCCAGCAGCGAGGCCACGAGGGCCAAAAACATTCAGTACTTC
V gene: TRBV5-4
clone size: NA
D gene: NA
J gene: TRBJ2-4

CDR3 protein: CAWSMDSGANVLTF
CDR3 DNA: TGTGCCTGGAGTATGGACTCTGGGGCCAACGTCCTGACTTTC
V gene: TRBV30
clone size: NA
D gene: NA
J gene: TRBJ2-6

CDR3 protein: CASSIQGIGEQYF
CDR3 DNA: TGTGCCAGTAGTATACAAGGGATTGGCGAGCAGTACTTC
V gene: TRBV19
clone size: once
D gene: NA
J gene: TRBJ2-7